One sample yielded the 9 T cell receptor beta chains listed below, sequenced in a study of blood T cell repertoires in COVID-19. Sequencing used immunoSEQ multiplex PCR; TCRdb keeps in-frame clones, though not all of them. The data hold approximately 230,000 clones, with 88% observed a single time. Sequenced input: peripheral blood. The receptors come from a woman aged 25 to 45 with COVID-19, enrolled during active disease.

The chain combines TRBV4-1 with TRBJ1-1; 9 positions agree with TRBD1. The CDR3 contains 14 residues. J lost 5 bases, V lost 2 bases, and 3 bases had no gene match. Germline V gene lookup returns CDR1 MGHRA and CDR2 YSYEKL. CDR3 bases: TGCGCCAGCAGCCAACCGGGGACAGGGACTGAAGCTTTCTTT. Its translation: CASSQPGTGTEAFF.

The chain carries TRBV27 and TRBJ2-7; TRBD1 might be the D (6 bases). CDR1 and CDR2 from the germline V gene are MNHEY and SMNVEV (reference sequence). V was trimmed by 5 bases and J by 2 bases, leaving 10 bases between them. The CDR3 has 13 amino acids. This CDR3 reads CASSRDTPYEQYF. In nucleotides, the CDR3 is TGTGCCAGCAGTCGGGACACCCCCTACGAGCAGTACTTC.

The sample holds one count of this clone. The chain employs TRBV28 and TRBJ1-2, with 7 bases matching TRBD1. The CDR3 is 13 residues long. The germline gives CDR1 MDHEN, CDR2 SYDVKM. Trimming removed 6 bases from V and 8 bases from J; junction bases left unmatched: 9. The CDR3 sequence is CASRPGQLLGYTF. The DNA for the CDR3 is TGTGCCAGCAGGCCGGGACAGCTCCTAGGCTACACCTTC.

The V gene is TRBV28, the J gene TRBJ2-7, with a tentative D call TRBD1 (6 bases). The CDR3 length is 15 residues. V lost 3 bases to trimming and J lost 2 bases, with 14 bases between them. The germline V gene encodes CDR1 MDHEN and CDR2 SYDVKM. The CDR3, as DNA: TGTGCCAGCAGTTTCCTACAGGGTACTACCTACGAGCAGTACTTC. Its protein is CASSFLQGTTYEQYF.

This clone was picked up one time. As DNA, the CDR3 is TGTGCCAGCAGCTTCGGTCTAGGGGTCTACAATGAGCAGTTCTTC. It yields the protein CASSFGLGVYNEQFF. The V call is TRBV11-2, the J call TRBJ2-1, with a weak D call TRBD1 (5 bases). Deletions cut 3 bases from V and 3 bases from J, with 12 bases between. In germline, CDR1 is SGHAT, CDR2 FQNNGV. The CDR3 is made up of 15 amino acids.

In its sample, this clone was seen once. The chain uses TRBV5-8 and TRBJ2-1; 7 positions match TRBD2. The junction had 2 bases not matched to a gene; V was cut back by 4 bases and J by 7 bases. Germline CDR1 SGHTS, CDR2 YDEGEE. There are 12 residues in the CDR3. The CDR3 nucleotides are TGTGCCAGCAGCAAGCGGGGAAATGAGCAGTTCTTC. It yields the protein CASSKRGNEQFF.

The chain carries TRBV28 and TRBJ2-1; TRBD2 matches at 8 bases. Germline-derived CDR1 and CDR2 are MDHEN and SYDVKM. V lost 3 bases, J lost 0 bases, and 7 bases stayed unmatched. The CDR3 covers 17 residues. The CDR3 is CASSFGLAGSSYNEQFF. In DNA form, the CDR3 reads TGTGCCAGCAGTTTCGGCTTAGCGGGGAGCTCCTACAATGAGCAGTTCTTC.

The rearrangement links TRBV29-1 to TRBJ2-1; 10 positions match TRBD2. V lost 3 bases to trimming and J lost 4 bases; unmatched junction nucleotides: 9. Germline V lookup: CDR1 SQVTM, CDR2 ANQGSEA. This CDR3 has 16 amino acids. CDR3 amino acids: CSVEGGAGGPYNEQFF. The CDR3 nucleotides read TGCAGCGTTGAGGGGGGAGCGGGAGGGCCGTACAATGAGCAGTTCTTC.

The chain carries TRBV11-3 and TRBJ2-5; TRBD2 agrees at 12 bases. The V and J ends lost 7 bases and 5 bases, in that order; junction bases with no gene match: 17. Germline V CDR1 and CDR2: SGHNT, YENEEA. This CDR3 has 18 amino acids. The CDR3 region has the DNA TGTGCCAGCACCCCTTCGTGGGCTAGCGGGAGGGCCGATGAGACCCAGTACTTC. Translating gives CASTPSWASGRADETQYF.